The sequence of this T cell receptor (beta chain) was determined in a study of T cell clonotyping in hematopoietic cell transplantation. Study-level findings and limits: Pathologically expanded recipient clonotypes increased progressively from day 30 to day 180 as diversity fell. Graft donor and pretransplant recipient Inverse Simpson Index values predicted broader posttransplant TCR diversity.

Time point specified: recipient sample about 28 days before transplant, after cytoreduction. Looked up from germline, CDR1 is MNHEY and CDR2 is SVGAGI. This CDR3 is built from 15 residues. The trim removed 4 bases at V and 6 bases at J, leaving 9 bases unmatched. The protocol was immunoSEQ multiplex PCR, while the TCRdb copy is restricted to in-frame clones and leaves out a portion. The data show about 45,000 clones, approximately 78% seen once. This clone was observed a few times. Its antigen is still unknown. Specimen: peripheral blood mononuclear cells, collected before stem cell transplant. The chain recombines TRBV6-5 with TRBJ1-2; 9 bases agree with TRBD1. This receptor was obtained from a man in his 60s with myelodysplastic syndrome. Some clones in this sample may be carry-over from other donors' samples. The CDR3 here is CASSFPGQGSNGYTF. DNA of the CDR3: TGTGCCAGCAGTTTCCCGGGACAGGGATCGAATGGCTACACCTTC.